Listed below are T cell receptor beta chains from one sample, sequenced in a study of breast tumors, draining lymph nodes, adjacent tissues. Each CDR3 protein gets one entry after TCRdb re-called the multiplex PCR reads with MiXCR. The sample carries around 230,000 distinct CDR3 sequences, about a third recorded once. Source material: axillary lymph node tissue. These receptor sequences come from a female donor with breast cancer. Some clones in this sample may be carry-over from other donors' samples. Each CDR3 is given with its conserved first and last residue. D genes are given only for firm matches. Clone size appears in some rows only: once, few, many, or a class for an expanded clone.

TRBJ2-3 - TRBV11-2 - TGTGCCAGCAGCTTATGGGGAGGAGGAGATACGCAGTATTTT CASSLWGGGDTQYF
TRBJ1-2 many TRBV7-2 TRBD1 TGTGCCAGCAGCTCTGACAGGGGACAGTTTGGCTACACCTTC CASSSDRGQFGYTF
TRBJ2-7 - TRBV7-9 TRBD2 TGTGCCAGCAGCAATCGACACCTCGGGGAGGGCGAGCAGTACTTC CASSNRHLGEGEQYF
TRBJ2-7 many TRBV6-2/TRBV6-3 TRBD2 TGTGCCAGCATCCCCTCGGTAGCGGGGGCCATCGAGCAGTACTTC CASIPSVAGAIEQYF
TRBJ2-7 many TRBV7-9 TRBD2 TGTGCCAGCAGCTCTGGACTAGCGGGGGAGGGGGGCTCCTACGAGCAGTACTTC CASSSGLAGEGGSYEQYF
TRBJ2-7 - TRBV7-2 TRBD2 TGTGCCAGCAGCTACGTGGCGGGAGCCTACGAGCAGTACTTC CASSYVAGAYEQYF
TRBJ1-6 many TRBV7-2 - TGTGCCGGAGAGGTCGGGGGTTCACCCCTCCACTTT CAGEVGGSPLHF
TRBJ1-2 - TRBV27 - TGTGCCAGCAGTTTACGGGCTAACTATGGCCACACCTTC CASSLRANYGHTF
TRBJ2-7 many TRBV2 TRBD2 TGTGCCAGCAGGGGACTAGCGGGAGTGGCCTACGAGCAGTACTTC CASRGLAGVAYEQYF
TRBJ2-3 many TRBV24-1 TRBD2 TGTGCCACCAGTGACTCCGGGGGGGGGGGCACAATAGATACGCAGTATTTT CATSDSGGGGTIDTQYF
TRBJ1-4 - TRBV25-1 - TGTGCCAGCAGTGAAAAATGGGGTTGGGGTGAAAAACTGTTTTTT CASSEKWGWGEKLFF
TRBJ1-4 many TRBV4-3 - TGCGCCAGCAGCCAACGGCCTCATAATGAAAAACTGTTTTTT CASSQRPHNEKLFF
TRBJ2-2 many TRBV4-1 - TGCGCCAGCAGCCAAGGACTGAGGCGAGGGGAGCTGTTTTTT CASSQGLRRGELFF
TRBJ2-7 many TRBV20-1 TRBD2 TGCAGTGCTAGACCCCGGCGGGAGGGCCGGTCCTACGAGCAGTACTTC CSARPRREGRSYEQYF
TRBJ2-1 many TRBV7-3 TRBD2 TGTGCCAGCAGCTCCCGCGCTAGCGGGGGAATACTGAGGGATGAGCAGTTCTTC CASSSRASGGILRDEQFF
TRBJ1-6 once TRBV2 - TGTGCCAGCAGTAAATCGGGGGCACCCCTCCACTTT CASSKSGAPLHF
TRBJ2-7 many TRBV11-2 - TGTGCCAGCAGCACGAGTTTCGGTGGCTACGAGCAGTACTTC CASSTSFGGYEQYF
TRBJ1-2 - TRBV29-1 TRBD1 TGCAGCTACCCAGGACAGGGCGGCTATGGCTACACCTTC CSYPGQGGYGYTF
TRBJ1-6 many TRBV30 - TGTGCCTGGAGTGTCCCGGGGGTGGACAATTCACCCCTCCACTTT CAWSVPGVDNSPLHF
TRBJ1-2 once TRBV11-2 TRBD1 TGTGCCAGCAGCCGCTGGACAGGGAGCTCTGGCTACACCTTC CASSRWTGSSGYTF
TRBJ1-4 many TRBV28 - TGTGCCAGCAGTTTGGGCAGGGCTAGAGAAAAACTGTTTTTT CASSLGRAREKLFF
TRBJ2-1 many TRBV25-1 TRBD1 TGTGCCAGCGCAAACACCGGGACAGGTTACAATGAGCAGTTCTTC CASANTGTGYNEQFF
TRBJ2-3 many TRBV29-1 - TGCAGCTTCATTCCGGGGTGGGGCACAGATACGCAGTATTTT CSFIPGWGTDTQYF
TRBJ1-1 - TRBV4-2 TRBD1 TGTGCCAGCAGCCACAGGGGGCGAGGGGACACTGAAGCTTTCTTT CASSHRGRGDTEAFF
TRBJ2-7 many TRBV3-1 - TGTGCCAGCAGCCAAGACACCGGGACCCTCTACGAGCAGTACTTC CASSQDTGTLYEQYF
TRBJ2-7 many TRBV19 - TGTGCCAGTAGTATATCCGGACGGACCTCCTACGAGCAGTACTTC CASSISGRTSYEQYF
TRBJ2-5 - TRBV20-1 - TGCAGTGCTCAGAGGGGAACGGAGACCCAGTACTTC CSAQRGTETQYF
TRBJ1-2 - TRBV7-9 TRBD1 TGTGCCAGCAGCTTATCCAGGGGTAGCGTTGAAGTCAGGACAGGCGGCTACACCTTC CASSLSRGSVEVRTGGYTF
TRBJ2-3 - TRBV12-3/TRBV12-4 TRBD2 TGTGCCAGCAGTTTGTCAGCGGGAGTGGCAGATACGCAGTATTTT CASSLSAGVADTQYF
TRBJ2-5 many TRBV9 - TGTGCCAGCAGCGTAGAGGTTAGCGGACCAGAGACCCAGTACTTC CASSVEVSGPETQYF
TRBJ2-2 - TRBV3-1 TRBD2 TGTGCCAGCAGCCAATGGACTAGCGGAGGGGCTAACACCGGGGAGCTGTTTTTT CASSQWTSGGANTGELFF
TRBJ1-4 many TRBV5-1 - TGCGCCAGCAGCGCGCAGGTGGGCGACGAAAAACTGTTTTTT CASSAQVGDEKLFF
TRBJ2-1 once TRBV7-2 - TGTGCCAGCAGCTGGGAACCGGGACACGACAATGAGCAGTTCTTC CASSWEPGHDNEQFF
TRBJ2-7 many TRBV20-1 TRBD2 TGCAGTGCTGACCAAGCGGGAGATCTCCCCTACGAGCAGTACTTC CSADQAGDLPYEQYF
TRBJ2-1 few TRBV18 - TGTGCCAGCTCACCACCCACAATCACATACAATGAGCAGTTCTTC CASSPPTITYNEQFF
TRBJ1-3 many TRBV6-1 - TGTGCCGCGCTCCAGCGCTCTGGAAACACCATATATTTT CAALQRSGNTIYF
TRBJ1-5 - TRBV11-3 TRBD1 TGTGCCAGCAGCCGGGACAGGGTAAACATTCAGCCCCAGCATTTT CASSRDRVNIQPQHF
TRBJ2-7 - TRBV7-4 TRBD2 TGTGCCAGCAGCTTTAGTAGGGGGGGGGGACTAGCGGGACACGAGCAGTACTTC CASSFSRGGGLAGHEQYF
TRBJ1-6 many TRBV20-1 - TGCAGTGCCCAGAGCTCCTATAATTCACCCCTCCACTTT CSAQSSYNSPLHF
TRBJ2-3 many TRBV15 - TGTGCCACCAGCAGGGTCACTATGGCAGATCTAGGTACGCAGTATTTT CATSRVTMADLGTQYF
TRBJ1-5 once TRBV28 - TGTGCCAGCAGTTTGTTTCGGGGTCTTAGTCAGCCCCAGCATTTT CASSLFRGLSQPQHF
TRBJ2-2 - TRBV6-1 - TGTGCCAGCAGCTCACGACAGAACACCGGGGAGCTGTTTTTT CASSSRQNTGELFF
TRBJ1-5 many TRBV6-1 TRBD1 TGTGCCAGCTCCAGGGACAGGGGGCTTCAGCCCCAGCATTTT CASSRDRGLQPQHF
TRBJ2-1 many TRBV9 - TGTGCCAGCAGCGTAGGAGGAAGGGATGGCTATGAGCAGTTCTTC CASSVGGRDGYEQFF
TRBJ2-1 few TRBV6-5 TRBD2 TGTGCCAGCAGCCCCGGGACTAGCGTCTACAATGAGCAGTTCTTC CASSPGTSVYNEQFF
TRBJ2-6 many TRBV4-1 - TGCGCCAGCAGCCAAGGTCGACGCTCTGGGGCCAACGTCCTGACTTTC CASSQGRRSGANVLTF
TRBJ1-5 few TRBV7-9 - TGTGCCAGCAGCTCAGCGCGGGACACAGATACGCAGCATTTT CASSSARDTDTQHF
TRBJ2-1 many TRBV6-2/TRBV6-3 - TGTGCCAGCAGTTACGCCGATTACAATGAGCAGTTCTTC CASSYADYNEQFF
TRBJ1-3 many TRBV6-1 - TGTGCCAGCAGTCCTGAAGGGGGAAACACCATATATTTT CASSPEGGNTIYF
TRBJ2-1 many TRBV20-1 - TGCAGTGCTAGAGGGCCGCGCTCCTTCAATGAGCAGTTCTTC CSARGPRSFNEQFF
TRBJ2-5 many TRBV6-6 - TGTGCCAGCGGGGGCCAAGAGACCCAGTACTTC CASGGQETQYF
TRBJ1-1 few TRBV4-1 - TGCGCCAGCAGCCAAGGAAGTGGGCGCTTGAACACTGAAGCTTTCTTT CASSQGSGRLNTEAFF
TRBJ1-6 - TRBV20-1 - TGCAGTGCTATACTCCCAGGGGTGGTGGGAAATTCACCCCTCCACTTT CSAILPGVVGNSPLHF
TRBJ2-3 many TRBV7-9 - TGTGCCAGCAGCTTAGCCTCTAGTAGGGCAGATACGCAGTATTTT CASSLASSRADTQYF
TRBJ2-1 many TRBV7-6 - TGTGCCAGCAGCTTAGCACGCTACAATGAGCAGTTCTTC CASSLARYNEQFF
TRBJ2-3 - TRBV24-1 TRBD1 TGCGCCACCAAGGGGGCCGGCACAGATACGCGGTATTTT CATKGAGTDTRYF
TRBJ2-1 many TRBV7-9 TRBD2 TGTGCCAGCAGCCTCAGCGGGAGGGAAGGTGAGCAGTTCTTC CASSLSGREGEQFF
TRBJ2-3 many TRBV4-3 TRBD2 TGCGCCAGCAGCCAAGAAATAAACCTAGCGGCTAGCACAGATACGCAGTATTTT CASSQEINLAASTDTQYF
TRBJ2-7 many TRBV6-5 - TGTGCCAGCAGTCACTCGCAGGGGCCCTACGAGCAGTACTTC CASSHSQGPYEQYF
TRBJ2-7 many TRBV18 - TGTGCCAGCTCATCTAGCACTCGACGTGACGAGCAGTACTTC CASSSSTRRDEQYF